Listed below are T cell receptor beta chains from one sample, sequenced in a study of T cell responses to AZD1222 COVID-19 vaccine. Assay used: immunoSEQ multiplex PCR; TCRdb lists only in-frame clones, some missing. The sample lists 150,000 to 200,000 clones, approximately 90% occurring once. This specimen consisted of peripheral blood, obtained on day 0 of AZD1222 vaccination. These receptors originate from an adult in good health. Each CDR3 is given with its conserved first and last residue. The D gene is left open where the match is weak. For some rows the clone size is stated as once, few or many, or as a class when expanded; others skip it.

J | V | size | D | DNA | CDR3
TRBJ1-2 | TRBV7-9 | few | . | TGTGCCAGCAGCTTAGATAGCGCAGGGCTGGACTATGGCTACACCTTC | CASSLDSAGLDYGYTF
TRBJ1-5 | TRBV18 | . | . | TGTGCCAGCTCACCACAGGACACCCTAGATCAGCCCCAGCATTTT | CASSPQDTLDQPQHF
TRBJ2-7 | TRBV6-5 | . | . | TGTGCCAGCAGCTCCCCCGTAGGGACCTACGAGCAGTACTTC | CASSSPVGTYEQYF
TRBJ1-2 | TRBV7-6 | . | . | TGTGCCAGCAGCTTAGATCCAGGACTCAGGAACTATGGCTACACCTTC | CASSLDPGLRNYGYTF
TRBJ2-1 | TRBV7-9 | . | TRBD2 | TGTGCCAGCAGCCGACTAGCGGGAGGAGAAGGTGAGCAGTTCTTC | CASSRLAGGEGEQFF
TRBJ2-5 | TRBV14 | . | . | TGTGCCAGCAGCCTAGTACCATCCGGGACCCAGTACTTC | CASSLVPSGTQYF
TRBJ2-2 | TRBV10-3 | . | TRBD2 | TGTGCCATCAGTTTCGGACTAGCGGGGGGGTTGACCACCGGGGAGCTGTTTTTT | CAISFGLAGGLTTGELFF
TRBJ2-5 | TRBV9 | . | TRBD2 | TGTGCCAGCAGCTCAACACCCGGGGGGGCGGAGACCCAGTACTTC | CASSSTPGGAETQYF
TRBJ2-7 | TRBV18 | . | TRBD2 | TGTGCCAGCTCATCTCTCCCTGGGACTAGCGACTCCTACGAGCAGTACTTC | CASSSLPGTSDSYEQYF
TRBJ2-2 | TRBV6-5 | . | . | TGTGCCAGCACCCGGGGCCTTAACACCGGGGAGCTGTTTTTT | CASTRGLNTGELFF
TRBJ1-1 | TRBV9 | . | . | TGTGCCAGCAGCGATTCTGGGGGGATGAACACTGAAGCTTTCTTT | CASSDSGGMNTEAFF
TRBJ2-5 | TRBV6-5 | many | . | TGTGCCAGCAGTTACGCAGGGCTGGAGACCCAGTACTTC | CASSYAGLETQYF
TRBJ1-4 | TRBV5-6 | . | . | TGTGCCAGCAGCTTCCTTGGTTTGGGTGCGACTAATGAAAAACTGTTTTTT | CASSFLGLGATNEKLFF
TRBJ2-6 | TRBV19 | . | . | TGTGCCAGTAGTTTAGGCAGGACAATCCTCACCTCTGGGGCCAACGTCCTGACTTTC | CASSLGRTILTSGANVLTF
TRBJ2-2 | TRBV7-2 | . | . | TGTGCCAGCAAAGAGGGGGGGAACACCGGGGAGCTGTTTTTT | CASKEGGNTGELFF
TRBJ2-7 | TRBV6-5 | . | . | TGTGCCAGCAGTTTTCGCGGGTCCCTCTACGAGCAGTACTTC | CASSFRGSLYEQYF
TRBJ2-5 | TRBV9 | . | . | TGTGCCAGCAGCGTAGACCCAGGACCTGCGGAGACCCAGTACTTC | CASSVDPGPAETQYF
TRBJ2-7 | TRBV20-1 | . | . | TGCAGTGCTAGTCCCCGGGCCTTCAGCTCCTACGAGCAGTACTTC | CSASPRAFSSYEQYF
TRBJ1-2 | TRBV25-1 | . | . | TGTGCCAGCAGCCCCGGACAGACTAACTATGGCTACACCTTC | CASSPGQTNYGYTF
TRBJ1-2 | TRBV4-1 | . | . | TGCGCCAGCAGCCAAGATGCGGGACAATCTAACTATGGCTACACCTTC | CASSQDAGQSNYGYTF
TRBJ1-3 | TRBV5-6 | once | . | TGTGCCAGCAGCTTGTTCGCGGCACCTGGAAACACCATATATTTT | CASSLFAAPGNTIYF
TRBJ2-7 | TRBV28 | . | . | TGTGCCAGCAGTCCCCTTTTATACGAGCAGTACTTC | CASSPLLYEQYF
TRBJ1-6 | TRBV7-9 | . | TRBD1 | TGTGCCAGCAGCCTCGCCGGACAGGTTAATTCACCCCTCCACTTT | CASSLAGQVNSPLHF
TRBJ1-4 | TRBV28 | once | . | TGTGCCAGCAGTTTCGAAACGGTTGGGGATGAAAAACTGTTTTTT | CASSFETVGDEKLFF
TRBJ2-1 | TRBV5-4 | . | . | TGTGCCAGCAGCTTGCAAGGGGGCAATGAGCAGTTCTTC | CASSLQGGNEQFF
TRBJ2-2 | TRBV10-3 | . | . | TGTGCCATCAGTGGCCAGAACACCGGGGAGCTGTTTTTT | CAISGQNTGELFF
TRBJ1-2 | TRBV18 | . | TRBD1 | TGTGCCAGCTCACCACTCGGGACAGGGAACACCTTC | CASSPLGTGNTF
TRBJ2-1 | TRBV7-9 | . | . | TGTGCCAGCAGCTTAGATGGAGTGGCGGTCCAGCGCTACAATGAGCAGTTCTTC | CASSLDGVAVQRYNEQFF
TRBJ2-1 | TRBV5-5 | . | . | TGTGCCAGCAGCCTGAAAGACAGGTCGAAGAGGCGGGAGAACAATGAGCAGTTCTTC | CASSLKDRSKRRENNEQFF
TRBJ2-5 | TRBV6-2/TRBV6-3 | . | . | TGTGCCAGCAGTTACGGAGAGACCCAGTACTTC | CASSYGETQYF
TRBJ2-7 | TRBV9 | . | . | TGTGCCAGCAGCGTATCGAGAGTGGCATACGAGCAGTACTTC | CASSVSRVAYEQYF
TRBJ2-2 | TRBV2 | . | . | TGTGCCAGCAGTCGAGTAACCATCACCGGGGAGCTGTTTTTT | CASSRVTITGELFF